The T cell receptor (beta chain) under discussion was sequenced for a study of blood T cell repertoires in COVID-19. For the study at large: COVID-19 samples from acute and convalescent phases originated in the United States, Italy and Spain. Sample material is recorded as cDNA or gDNA derived from T cells, B-cell-depleted T cells, or PBMCs.

This CDR3 has 14 residues. V was pared by 6 bases and J by 7 bases, with 16 bases between. CDR1 is KGHSH and CDR2 is LQKENI in the germline V gene. Methods used by the authors: Amplification with reference gene primers provided the estimates of nucleated cell counts. Sequencing used immunoSEQ multiplex PCR; TCRdb keeps in-frame clones, though not all of them. Clone size and the V and J calls come from that table; the DNA yielded D and trimming. The sample consists of around 100,000 clones, roughly 84% of them appearing once. This chain joins TRBV18 and TRBJ2-1; a weak D match, TRBD2 (6 bases). What was sequenced was peripheral blood. The source of this sequence is a middle-aged man with acute or convalescent COVID-19. The CDR3 DNA is TGTGCCAGCTCCTCGGGGGTACGGGGTAATGAGCAGTTCTTC. Encoded protein: CASSSGVRGNEQFF.